Sequencing of this T cell receptor beta chain was carried out in a study of shared clonotypes between healthy human individuals. Study-level information: The donor group consisted of a couple of women and three men, aged 18 to 49.

Germline lookup yields CDR1 SNHLY and CDR2 FYNNEI. This CDR3 is 14 amino acids long. Trimming cost V 3 bases and J 4 bases; bases outside gene matches: 5. TCRdb keeps only in-frame clones here, not all; method: immunoSEQ multiplex PCR. The table shows 2 million or so clones, with 85% to 95% occurring only once. The naive CD8 subset, CD45RO-negative cells positively selected for CCR7, excluded terminally differentiated effector memory CD45RA+ cells. Only Caucasian adults living in Nashville, Tennessee made up the donor group. Of note for this clone: Its target is unknown.

Regarding the study as a whole: Represented diversity, genetic and exposure-history alike, was limited by few donors.

This receptor was identified in a man aged 18 to 30 in good health. The chain links TRBV2 to TRBJ2-5, with 7 bases fitting TRBD2. Sequenced material: naive CD8+ T cells sorted from blood. The CDR3 DNA follows: TGTGCCAGCAGTGATAGCCTAGCGGTAGAGACCCAGTACTTC. This sequence encodes CASSDSLAVETQYF.